These 27 T cell receptor beta chains share one sample of origin, sequenced in a study of T cell repertoires in cytomegalovirus infection (dated by TCRdb to between 2019 and 2020). TCRdb lists the instrument as Illumina HiSeq 1500. The public reads were reanalyzed by TCRdb: fastp trimming at Q25, MiXCR alignment, in-frame beta chains only. Merged by CDR3 protein, the rows form single entries marked with the most common genes and DNA. The sample records about 130,000 distinct CDR3 sequences, approximately 9.2% of which are singletons. Of the sample, about 9.4% is held by the ten largest clones. The sample comprised PBMCs. The receptor source for this set is a human donor in good health (CMV status not recorded). Some clones in this sample may be carry-over from other donors' samples.

This clonotype has only a few counts. This chain connects TRBV29-1 to TRBJ1-2; D is unresolved. With 5 bases removed from V and 2 bases from J, the gap between germline ends came to 21 bases. The germline V gene has CDR1 SQVTM and CDR2 ANQGSEA. This CDR3 spans 16 amino acids. CDR3 sequence reads: CSVLASTGVSNYGYTF. CDR3 bases: TGCAGCGTTTTGGCCTCTACGGGAGTTAGCAACTATGGCTACACCTTC.

In this sample, this clonotype turned up a few times. The V gene is TRBV2, the J gene TRBJ1-4; D gene ambiguous. The CDR3 extends over 15 amino acids. The V and J ends lost 4 bases and 10 bases respectively, with 19 bases between them. The germline V gene has CDR1 SNHLY and CDR2 FYNNEI. The CDR3 DNA sequence: TGTGCCAGCAGTGGGGATACAATTGTGGCAAGAAAACTGTTTTTT. Translated, it gives CASSGDTIVARKLFF.

This clonotype was recorded at least ten times. The rearrangement joins TRBV20-1 to TRBJ1-2; 8 bases are shared with TRBD1. The V and J ends lost 5 bases and 6 bases, in that order; junction bases with no gene match: 11. This CDR3 is built from 14 residues. Looked up from germline, CDR1 is DFQATT and CDR2 is SNEGSKA (reference sequence). In DNA, the CDR3 is TGCAGTGCTTGGAGGCAGGGGGCGCCCAATGGCTACACCTTC. It encodes CSAWRQGAPNGYTF.

The chain combines TRBV15 with TRBJ1-4; 8 bases are a match to TRBD1. Germline CDR1 is LNHNV and CDR2 is YYDKDF (reference sequence). V shed 9 bases and J 1 base; nucleotides not matched to a gene: 7. The CDR3 has 15 residues. The CDR3 nucleotides read TGTGCCACTACGGACAGGGAAGGAACTAATGAAAAACTGTTTTTT. Translation: CATTDREGTNEKLFF.

The table lists this clonotype with many counts. V usage is TRBV29-1 and J usage is TRBJ2-5; D is unclear. Trimming took off 7 bases at V and 1 base at J, with 13 bases between the two ends. Germline CDR1 is SQVTM and CDR2 is ANQGSEA. There are 13 residues in the CDR3. Written as DNA, the CDR3 is TGCAGCGCCGGAGCAGGCGTCCAAGAGACCCAGTACTTC. It codes for CSAGAGVQETQYF.

This clonotype was picked up a small number of times. CDR3 sequence: CASSSRLVSGGDEQYF. CDR3 coding DNA: TGTGCCAGCAGCTCCCGCCTTGTTTCAGGGGGCGACGAGCAGTACTTC. The V gene is TRBV7-9, the J gene TRBJ2-7, with TRBD1 matching over 8 bases. This CDR3 region has 16 residues. CDR1 and CDR2 from the germline V gene are SEHNR and FQNEAQ (reference sequence). V shed 4 bases and J 5 bases; nucleotides not matched to a gene: 13.

The rearrangement uses TRBV7-2 and TRBJ2-3, with 8 bases lining up with TRBD2. This CDR3 has 16 amino acids. V was clipped by 2 bases and J by 3 bases; unmatched bases: 7. CDR1 and CDR2 from the germline V gene are SGHTA and FQGNSA. CDR3 in amino acids: CASSLQAGAGTDTQYF. In DNA, the CDR3 is TGTGCCAGCAGCTTACAAGCGGGGGCTGGTACAGATACGCAGTATTTT.

This clonotype was counted ten times or more. The chain combines TRBV12-3 or TRBV12-4 with TRBJ2-7, with TRBD2 identical over 8 bases. The CDR3 sequence is 15 residues long. V gave up 3 bases and J gave up 0 bases; unmatched junction bases: 4. Here the CDR3 DNA reads TGTGCCAGCAGTTTGTTTGCGGGGGGCTCCTACGAGCAGTACTTC. Translating gives CASSLFAGGSYEQYF.

V gene TRBV19 combines with J gene TRBJ2-5; D might be TRBD1 or TRBD2, each matching 5 bases. This CDR3 has 14 amino acids. The germline V gene encodes CDR1 LNHDA and CDR2 SQIVND (reference sequence). V lost 5 bases and J lost 5, with 15 bases in between. The CDR3 loop reads CASSAGRGPETQYF. CDR3 coding DNA: TGTGCCAGTAGTGCCGGACGGGGCCCGGAGACCCAGTACTTC.

There are many counts of this clonotype. The CDR3 loop is CASSEYRAGTNTGELFF. The CDR3 DNA follows: TGTGCCAGCAGTGAATATCGAGCAGGCACGAACACCGGGGAGCTGTTTTTT. V usage is TRBV25-1 and J usage is TRBJ2-2; D is unresolved. CDR1 and CDR2 (germline): MGHDK, SYGVNS. Trimming removed 0 bases from V and 0 bases from J, with 11 bases in between. The CDR3 runs to 17 residues.

In the case of this clonotype: The junction departs from germline at one end; a sequencing error may be responsible. V usage is TRBV9 and J usage is TRBJ1-1, with TRBD1 as a possible D gene (6 bases). CDR1 and CDR2 from the germline V gene are SGDLS and YYNGEE. The CDR3 has 15 amino acids. CDR3 in amino acids: CASSVEPGVNSEAFF. The CDR3, as DNA: TGTGCCAGCAGCGTAGAGCCAGGGGTGAACTCTGAAGCTTTCTTT.

This clonotype was seen many times. The chain uses TRBV5-1 and TRBJ2-1, with 12 nucleotides matching TRBD1. This CDR3 has 16 amino acids. V lost 0 bases to trimming and J lost 8 bases; unmatched junction nucleotides: 6. Per germline, CDR1 SGHRS and CDR2 YFSETQ. CDR3 in DNA: TGCGCCAGCAGCTTGGAGGCCGGGACAGGGGGCGATGAGCAGTTCTTC. Translating gives CASSLEAGTGGDEQFF.

The rearrangement joins TRBV20-1 to TRBJ2-5; D unresolved. CDR3 length: 12 residues. With 5 bases removed from V and 2 bases from J, the gap between germline ends came to 9 bases. Germline V lookup: CDR1 DFQATT, CDR2 SNEGSKA (reference sequence). The CDR3 DNA follows: TGCAGTGCTCCCCTTACTCAAGAGACCCAGTACTTC. Protein sequence: CSAPLTQETQYF.

The genes are TRBV9 and TRBJ1-1, with a tentative D call TRBD1 (5 bases). Trimming removed 0 bases from V and 0 bases from J, with 15 bases in between. This CDR3 region has 17 residues. The germline gives CDR1 SGDLS, CDR2 YYNGEE. CDR3 sequence reads: CASSVDPDGGVNTEAFF. The CDR3 DNA is TGTGCCAGCAGCGTAGATCCTGACGGGGGAGTGAACACTGAAGCTTTCTTT.

The J gene is TRBJ1-2, the V gene TRBV12-3 or TRBV12-4; possibly TRBD1 for D (5 bases). With 2 bases removed from V and 2 bases from J, the gap between germline ends came to 9 bases. The CDR3 contains 14 residues. The CDR3 DNA sequence: TGTGCCAGCAGTTTATCAGGGTACAACTATGGCTACACCTTC. This gives the protein CASSLSGYNYGYTF.

Many counts were recorded for this clonotype. The chain couples TRBV7-6 to TRBJ2-7; no firm D call. Per the germline V gene, CDR1 is SGHVS and CDR2 is FNYEAQ. Trimming took 3 bases from V and 3 from J, leaving 12 bases between them. CDR3 length equals 14 residues. CDR3 DNA sequence: TGTGCCAGCAGCTTGTTTAGTCAGAGCTACGAGCAGTACTTC. Translation gives CASSLFSQSYEQYF.

The table lists this clonotype with a few counts. The chain uses TRBV5-6 and TRBJ1-1; TRBD1 is a possible D gene (6 bases). V dropped 5 bases and J dropped 5 bases, with 13 bases sitting between them. The CDR3 extends over 13 amino acids. Germline V CDR1 and CDR2: SGHDT, YYEEEE. The CDR3 DNA follows: TGTGCCAGCAGGGCAGGGGCGGTTACTGAAGCTTTCTTT. Translation: CASRAGAVTEAFF.

This clonotype was counted ten times or more. The V and J genes are TRBV29-1 and TRBJ2-5; D could derive from TRBD1 or TRBD2 (6 bases each). From germline, CDR1 is SQVTM and CDR2 ANQGSEA. Trimming removed 5 bases from V and 1 base from J, with 14 bases in between. The CDR3 is 14 residues long. CDR3 sequence reads: CSVSRGRSQETQYF. CDR3 DNA sequence: TGCAGCGTTTCCCGGGGGCGAAGCCAAGAGACCCAGTACTTC.

This clonotype was counted only a few times. The V and J genes are TRBV19 and TRBJ1-5, with D perhaps matching TRBD1 (6 bases). Germline V gene data show CDR1 as LNHDA and CDR2 as SQIVND (reference sequence). CDR3 size: 16 residues. V was cut by 1 base and J by 3 bases, with 13 bases left in between. This CDR3 reads CASSIAGTGNNQPQHF. For the CDR3, the DNA is TGTGCCAGTAGTATAGCTGGTACAGGGAACAATCAGCCCCAGCATTTT.

The chain carries TRBV19 and TRBJ2-3; 9 bases are shared with TRBD2. CDR1 LNHDA and CDR2 SQIVND come from the germline V gene (reference sequence). The CDR3 has 16 residues. V was clipped by 4 bases and J by 5 bases; unmatched bases: 10. The CDR3 protein is CASSTFSGGHKDTQYF. CDR3 bases: TGTGCCAGTAGTACTTTTAGCGGGGGCCATAAAGATACGCAGTATTTT.

The chain couples TRBV7-2 to TRBJ1-1; TRBD1 is a possible D gene (6 bases). Germline CDR1 is SGHTA and CDR2 is FQGNSA. The CDR3 loop spans 15 amino acids. V gave up 5 bases and J gave up 4 bases, with 17 bases separating them. The CDR3 DNA reads as TGTGCCAGCAGCCGGGGGCCGGGGGGCGCCACTGAAGCTTTCTTT. Translation gives CASSRGPGGATEAFF.

The chain combines TRBV6-6 with TRBJ1-1; D perhaps matches TRBD1 (6 bases). The CDR3 is 13 residues long. The germline gives CDR1 MNHNY, CDR2 SVGAGI (reference sequence). Trimming removed 3 bases from V and 7 bases from J, with 12 bases in between. The CDR3 sequence: CASSYSRGFEAFF. The CDR3 nucleotides read TGTGCCAGCAGTTATTCCAGGGGATTTGAAGCTTTCTTT.

As concerns this clonotype: A much bigger clone sits one base away, suggesting this may be a read error. The V call is TRBV4-1, the J call TRBJ2-7; tentative D call: TRBD1 (6 bases). CDR1 is MGHRA, CDR2 YSYEKL, per germline. V was shortened by 1 base and J by 9 bases, with 10 bases between the two germline ends. The CDR3 loop spans 12 amino acids. The CDR3: CASSQAGTRQYF. CDR3 coding DNA: TGCGCCAGCAGCCAAGCCGGGACACGGCAGTACTTC.

Ten or more counts support this clonotype. The chain links TRBV18 to TRBJ2-3; weak D call: TRBD2 (5 bases). Germline CDR1 reads KGHSH; CDR2 reads LQKENI. Trimming pared 1 base from V and 2 bases from J, leaving 7 bases between. The length of the CDR3 is 14 residues. The chain's CDR3 is CASSPRTSTDTQYF. The CDR3 nucleotides are TGTGCCAGCTCACCACGGACTTCCACAGATACGCAGTATTTT.

This clonotype was seen at least ten times. The V call is TRBV20-1, the J call TRBJ2-7; 14 bases agree with TRBD2. Germline V gene data show CDR1 as DFQATT and CDR2 as SNEGSKA (reference sequence). This CDR3 region has 14 residues. Losses at the gene ends were 4 bases for V and 7 bases for J; bases not matched to a gene: 6. The CDR3 coding sequence is TGCAGTGCTACCGGGACTAGCGGGGGATCTGAGCAGTACTTC. As protein: CSATGTSGGSEQYF.

In this sample, this clonotype turned up a few times. The chain carries TRBV6-2 or TRBV6-3 and TRBJ2-3; TRBD2 matches 8 bases. Trimming at V came to 2 bases and at J to 1 base, leaving 8 bases not matched to a gene. The CDR3 loop spans 17 amino acids. Germline CDR1 reads MNHEY; CDR2 reads SVGEGT. CDR3 bases: TGTGCCAGCAGTTACGTCGGCGGGGGGTTCCGCACAGATACGCAGTATTTT. Translation gives CASSYVGGGFRTDTQYF.

This clonotype has ten or more counts. The chain carries TRBV7-2 and TRBJ2-4; possible D gene TRBD1, 6 bases. The V end was cut by 1 base, the J end by 2 bases, with 12 bases between. Germline V gene sequence: CDR1 SGHTA, CDR2 FQGNSA. The CDR3 totals 16 residues. The chain's CDR3 is CASSLGGTGTKNIQYF. In DNA form, the CDR3 reads TGTGCCAGCAGCTTAGGGGGAACAGGGACCAAAAACATTCAGTACTTC.